The source of this TCR beta chain is a study of T cell changes during pregnancy in multiple sclerosis (dated by TCRdb to 2018 to 2020). About the investigation overall: The study looked at changes in the T cell repertoire across pregnancy in women with multiple sclerosis.

The germline V and J ends show losses of 3 bases and 4 bases respectively, and no gene match explains 17 bases of the junction. The CDR3 sequence holds 18 residues, the cysteine and phenylalanine included. Only CDR3 DNA is held: 54 bases, read in frame from base 1. According to the germline V gene, CDR1 reads SGHAT and CDR2 reads FQNNGV. About this clone itself: Its antigen remains undetermined. Qualities for individual bases were not recorded, and no much larger clone is one base off.

Libraries were constructed by the immunoSEQ multiplex PCR assay. TCRdb holds this immuneACCESS table with in-frame rearrangements only. Some clones are missing; in checked studies, unresolved V genes explain under half, and the rest has no known cause. The sample table contains about 36,000 clones; only one count was recorded for 85% to 95% of them. 0.35% to 0.45% of the sample comes from the top ten. This specimen was CD4+ T cells from peripheral blood mononuclear cells, taken in the first trimester of pregnancy. The sequence is built from TRBV11-2 and TRBJ1-1, and TRBD1 aligns with 7 junction nucleotides. The TCR sequence derives from a female donor with multiple sclerosis, enrolled in a pregnancy study. Here is the DNA: TGTGCCAGCAGCTTCCCCAGGGGGGCCAGGGGATGGTTCACTGAAGCTTTCTTT. Translation gives CASSFPRGARGWFTEAFF.